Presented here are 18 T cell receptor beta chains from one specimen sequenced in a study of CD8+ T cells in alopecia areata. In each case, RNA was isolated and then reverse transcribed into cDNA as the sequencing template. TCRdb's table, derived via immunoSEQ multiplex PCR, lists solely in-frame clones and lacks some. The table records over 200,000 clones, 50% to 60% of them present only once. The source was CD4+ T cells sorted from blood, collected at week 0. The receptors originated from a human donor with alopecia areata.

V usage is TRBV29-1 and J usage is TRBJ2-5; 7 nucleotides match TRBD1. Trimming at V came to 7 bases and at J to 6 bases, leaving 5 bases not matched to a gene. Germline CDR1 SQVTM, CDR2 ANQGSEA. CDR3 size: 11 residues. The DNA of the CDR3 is TGCAGCGCTTCAGGGGGAAAGACCCAGTACTTC. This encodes CSASGGKTQYF.

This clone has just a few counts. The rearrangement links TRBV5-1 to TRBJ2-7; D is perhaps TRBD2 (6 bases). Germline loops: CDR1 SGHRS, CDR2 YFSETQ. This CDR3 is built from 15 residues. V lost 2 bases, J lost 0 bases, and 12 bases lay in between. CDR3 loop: CASSLLREASYEQYF. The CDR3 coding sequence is TGCGCCAGCAGCTTATTGAGGGAGGCCTCCTACGAGCAGTACTTC.

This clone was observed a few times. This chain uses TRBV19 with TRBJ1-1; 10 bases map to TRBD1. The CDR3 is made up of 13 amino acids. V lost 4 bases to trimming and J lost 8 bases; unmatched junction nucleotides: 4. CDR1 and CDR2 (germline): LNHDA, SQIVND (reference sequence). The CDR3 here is CASSTGQGDEAFF. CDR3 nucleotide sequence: TGTGCCAGTAGTACAGGACAGGGGGACGAAGCTTTCTTT.

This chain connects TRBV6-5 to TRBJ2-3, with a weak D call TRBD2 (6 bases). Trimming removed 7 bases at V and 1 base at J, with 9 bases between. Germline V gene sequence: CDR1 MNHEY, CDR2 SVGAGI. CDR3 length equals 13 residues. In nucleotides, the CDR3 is TGTGCCAGCACGTGGGGGGGCACAGATACGCAGTATTTT. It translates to CASTWGGTDTQYF.

The CDR3 bases are TGTGCCAGCAGTTACTCCGGGACAGGCCACTACAATGAGCAGTTCTTC. Its protein product is CASSYSGTGHYNEQFF. The chain has TRBV6-5 and TRBJ2-1; 8 bases line up with TRBD1. The V and J ends lost 0 bases and 3 bases, in that order; junction bases with no gene match: 4. Germline CDR1 is MNHEY and CDR2 is SVGAGI. The CDR3 loop spans 16 amino acids.

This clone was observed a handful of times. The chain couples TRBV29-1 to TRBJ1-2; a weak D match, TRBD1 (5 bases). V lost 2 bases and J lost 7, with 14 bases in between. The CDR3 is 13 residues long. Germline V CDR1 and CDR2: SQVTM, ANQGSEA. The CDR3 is CSVESGGRGGYTF. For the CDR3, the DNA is TGCAGCGTTGAATCCGGGGGTCGGGGTGGCTACACCTTC.

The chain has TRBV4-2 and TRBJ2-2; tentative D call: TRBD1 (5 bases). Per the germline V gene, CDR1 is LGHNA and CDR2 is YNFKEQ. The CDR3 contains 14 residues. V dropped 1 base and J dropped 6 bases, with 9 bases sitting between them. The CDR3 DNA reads TGTGCCAGCAGCCAAGGGTCAGGGTCCGGGGAGCTGTTTTTT. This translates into CASSQGSGSGELFF.

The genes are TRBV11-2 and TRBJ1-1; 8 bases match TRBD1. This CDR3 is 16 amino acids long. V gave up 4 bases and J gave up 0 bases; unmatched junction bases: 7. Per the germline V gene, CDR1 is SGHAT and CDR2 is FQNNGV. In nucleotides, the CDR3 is TGTGCCAGCAGCTCAGGGGGCTCGGAGGTGAACACTGAAGCTTTCTTT. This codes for CASSSGGSEVNTEAFF.

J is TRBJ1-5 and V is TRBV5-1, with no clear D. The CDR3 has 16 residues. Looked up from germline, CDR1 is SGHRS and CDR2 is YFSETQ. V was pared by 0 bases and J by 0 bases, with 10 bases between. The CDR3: CASSLVGGDSNQPQHF. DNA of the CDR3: TGCGCCAGCAGCTTGGTTGGCGGGGATAGCAATCAGCCCCAGCATTTT.

CDR3 bases: TGTGCCAGCAGCTTGGGTAACTCTGGGGCCAACGTCCTGACTTTC. This codes for CASSLGNSGANVLTF. The chain carries TRBV7-9 and TRBJ2-6; D remains unclear. The V and J ends lost 3 bases and 0 bases respectively, with 6 bases between them. CDR1 SEHNR and CDR2 FQNEAQ come from the germline V gene (reference sequence). This CDR3 contains 15 residues.

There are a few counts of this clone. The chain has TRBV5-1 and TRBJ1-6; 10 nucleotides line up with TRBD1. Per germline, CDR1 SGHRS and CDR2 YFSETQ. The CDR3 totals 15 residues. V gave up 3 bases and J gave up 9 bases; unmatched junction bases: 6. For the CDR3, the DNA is TGCGCCAGCAGCTCCGACAGGGGGCACGGTTCACCCCTCCACTTT. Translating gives CASSSDRGHGSPLHF.

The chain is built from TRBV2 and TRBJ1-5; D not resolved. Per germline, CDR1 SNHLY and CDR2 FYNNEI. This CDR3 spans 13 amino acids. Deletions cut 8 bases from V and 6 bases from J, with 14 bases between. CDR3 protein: CASGRESGQPQHF. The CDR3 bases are TGTGCCAGCGGGCGAGAATCAGGTCAGCCCCAGCATTTT.

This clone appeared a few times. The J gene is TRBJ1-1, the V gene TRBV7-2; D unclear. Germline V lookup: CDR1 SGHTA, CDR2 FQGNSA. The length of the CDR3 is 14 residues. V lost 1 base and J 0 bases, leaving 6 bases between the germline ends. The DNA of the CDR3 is TGTGCCAGCAGCTTAGGGCAGTTGAACACTGAAGCTTTCTTT. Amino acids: CASSLGQLNTEAFF.

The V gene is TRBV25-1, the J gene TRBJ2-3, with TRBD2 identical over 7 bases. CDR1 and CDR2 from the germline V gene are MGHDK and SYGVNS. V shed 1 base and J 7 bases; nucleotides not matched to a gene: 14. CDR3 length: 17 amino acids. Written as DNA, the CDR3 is TGTGCCAGCAGTGAATGGAGGGCTAGCGGTCTCATGAATACGCAGTATTTT. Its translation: CASSEWRASGLMNTQYF.

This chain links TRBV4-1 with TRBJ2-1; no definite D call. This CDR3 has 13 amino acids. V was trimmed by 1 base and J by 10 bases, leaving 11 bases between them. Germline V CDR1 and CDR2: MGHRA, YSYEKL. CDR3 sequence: CASSQVGRVEQFF. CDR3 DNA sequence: TGCGCCAGCAGCCAAGTCGGAAGGGTAGAGCAGTTCTTC.

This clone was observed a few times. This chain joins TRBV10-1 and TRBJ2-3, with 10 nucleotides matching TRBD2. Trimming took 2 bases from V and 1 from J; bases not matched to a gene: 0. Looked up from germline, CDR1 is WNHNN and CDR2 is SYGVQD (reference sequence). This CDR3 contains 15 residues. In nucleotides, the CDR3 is TGCGCCAGCAGTGAGGGACTAGCGGGCACAGATACGCAGTATTTT. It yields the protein CASSEGLAGTDTQYF.

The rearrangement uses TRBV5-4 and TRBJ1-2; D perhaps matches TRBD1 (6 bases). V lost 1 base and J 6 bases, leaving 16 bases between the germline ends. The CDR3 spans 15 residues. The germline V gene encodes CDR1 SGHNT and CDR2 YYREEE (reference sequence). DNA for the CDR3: TGTGCCAGCAGCTTGTCCCCTATTACAGGGAATGGCTACACCTTC. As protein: CASSLSPITGNGYTF.

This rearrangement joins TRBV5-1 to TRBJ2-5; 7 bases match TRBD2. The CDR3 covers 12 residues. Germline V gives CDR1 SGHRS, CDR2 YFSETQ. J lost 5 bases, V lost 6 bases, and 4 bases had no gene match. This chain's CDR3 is CASKGGRETQYF. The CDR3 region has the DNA TGCGCCAGCAAGGGAGGGAGGGAGACCCAGTACTTC. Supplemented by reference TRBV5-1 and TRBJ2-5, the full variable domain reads KAGVTQTPRYLIKTRGQQVTLSCSPISGHRSVSWYQQTPGQGLQFLFEYFSETQRNKGNFPGRFSGRQFSNSRSEMNVSTLELGDSALYLCASKGGRETQYFGPGTRLLVL.